A single T cell receptor beta chain is shown here with its context. The sample comes from a study of blood T cells in healthy people across ages. V lost 2 bases and J 3 bases, leaving 8 bases between the germline ends. The V gene's germline CDR1 is SGDLS and CDR2 YYNGEE. The CDR3 is made up of 13 amino acids. Per sample, no less than 5.5 micrograms of total RNA were extracted. For the second PCR, which ran for about 6 to 11 cycles, a sample-barcoded 5' primer and a J-beta primer mix were used. Each cDNA molecule carried a tag from a template-switch adaptor that contained 12 random nucleotides. MiXCR, applied by TCRdb to the 5' RACE reads, yields one record per CDR3 protein. The sample includes about 1,500,000 distinct CDR3 sequences, roughly 45% seen only once; the top ten take 7% to 9%.

The clonotype was recovered from a woman under 30 in good health. The sample consisted of blood. The chain employs TRBV9 and TRBJ1-1, with a tentative D call TRBD1 (6 bases). The chain's CDR3 is CASSVNRDTEAFF. The DNA of the CDR3 is TGTGCCAGCAGCGTTAACAGGGACACTGAAGCTTTCTTT. The complete variable domain, with remaining parts taken from reference TRBV9 and TRBJ1-1, reads DSGVTQTPKHLITATGQRVTLRCSPRSGDLSVYWYQQSLDQGLQFLIQYYNGEERAKGNILERFSAQQFPDLHSELNLSSLELGDSALYFCASSVNRDTEAFFGQGTRLTVV.